The sequence of this TCR beta chain was determined in a study of identical twins. V was clipped by 3 bases and J by 2 bases, with 13 bases between them. The CDR3 length is 14 residues. In germline, CDR1 is GTSNPN, CDR2 SVGIG (reference sequence). TCRdb called the 5' RACE reads again in MiXCR, with one record for every CDR3 protein. Of about 520,000 distinct CDR3 sequences listed, 22% are singletons. This sample also appeared in a second study, on T cells expressing NK-cell markers.

Sequences were obtained from CD4+ T cells sorted from blood. The sequence derives from a woman under 30 in good health. The J gene is TRBJ1-2, the V gene TRBV30; D gene uncertain. CDR3 region: CAWRVASTNYGYTF. The CDR3 nucleotides read TGTGCCTGGAGGGTGGCTTCCACAAACTATGGCTACACCTTC.